A selection of T cell receptor beta chains follows, all from one sample in a study of regulatory T cells in long-lasting Graves disease. Each CDR3 protein is one row after TCRdb ran MiXCR on the multiplex PCR reads. This table holds 400,000 or so distinct CDR3 sequences, less than 25% found once. The sequences come from peripheral blood mononuclear cells (PBMCs), collected when the disease was refractory, from a patient treated with antithyroid drugs. These receptors all stem from a female donor with Graves disease. Both conserved end residues are part of each CDR3. A D gene is named only where the DNA matches it firmly. The size entry is marked missing in some rows and otherwise reads once, few, many or a size class.

j_call d_call clone_size v_call cdr3_aa cdr3_nt
TRBJ2-5 TRBD2 few TRBV4-1 CASSQVLAGEGETQYF TGCGCCAGCAGCCAAGTACTAGCGGGAGAGGGAGAGACCCAGTACTTC
TRBJ2-7 . many TRBV28 CASSRHRTTYEQYF TGTGCCAGCAGCCGACACCGGACCACCTACGAGCAGTACTTC
TRBJ1-3 . . TRBV4-2 CASSQEPEISGNTIYF TGTGCCAGCAGCCAAGAGCCAGAGATCTCTGGAAACACCATATATTTT
TRBJ2-7 . many TRBV7-8 CASSLQVYYEQYF TGTGCCAGCAGCTTACAGGTATACTACGAGCAGTACTTC
TRBJ1-1 . many TRBV28 CASTTNTEAFF TGTGCCAGCACCACGAACACTGAAGCTTTCTTT
TRBJ2-1 . . TRBV7-2 CASSLRGFNEQFF TGTGCCAGCAGCTTACGGGGTTTCAATGAGCAGTTCTTC
TRBJ1-5 . . TRBV29-1 CSVDLNPDPPTGSNQPQHF TGCAGCGTTGATTTGAACCCTGATCCCCCGACGGGTAGCAATCAGCCCCAGCATTTT
TRBJ1-2 TRBD1 many TRBV20-1 CSANTGQGYYGYTF TGCAGTGCAAATACGGGACAGGGGTACTATGGCTACACCTTC
TRBJ1-5 . . TRBV28 CASSFRSRNQPQHF TGTGCCAGCAGTTTCCGCAGCCGCAATCAGCCCCAGCATTTT
TRBJ2-4 . few TRBV12-3/TRBV12-4 CASRALMGEKNIQYF TGTGCCAGCCGGGCCTTAATGGGGGAAAAAAACATTCAGTACTTC
TRBJ1-2 . few TRBV30 CAWSAGTPYSDYTF TGTGCCTGGAGTGCCGGGACACCCTACAGCGACTACACCTTC
TRBJ2-5 . many TRBV6-1 CASRRDIGTQTQYF TGTGCCAGCAGACGGGACATTGGGACGCAGACCCAGTACTTC
TRBJ2-7 TRBD2 many TRBV28 CASTFGSGSYEQYF TGTGCCAGCACCTTTGGGAGCGGGAGTTACGAGCAGTACTTC
TRBJ1-1 . . TRBV30 CAWTPTTEAFF TGTGCCTGGACCCCTACTACTGAAGCTTTCTTT
TRBJ1-1 . many TRBV6-5 CASSYPGLREAFF TGTGCCAGCAGTTACCCCGGACTGCGTGAAGCTTTCTTT
TRBJ1-5 TRBD1 few TRBV30 CAWSRDRGRQPQHF TGTGCCTGGAGCCGGGACAGGGGGCGACAGCCCCAGCATTTT
TRBJ2-7 . many TRBV7-2 CASSLANRRQYF TGTGCCAGCAGCTTAGCAAACCGTAGGCAGTACTTC
TRBJ2-3 . . TRBV28 CASSPDTSDTDTQYF TGTGCCAGCAGTCCAGACACCTCGGACACAGATACGCAGTATTTT
TRBJ1-5 TRBD1 . TRBV27 CASSLSGDRVGNQPQHF TGTGCCAGCAGTTTATCTGGTGACAGGGTTGGCAATCAGCCCCAGCATTTT
TRBJ1-1 . few TRBV29-1 CSGGGQENTEAFF TGCAGCGGGGGGGGGCAGGAGAACACTGAAGCTTTCTTT
TRBJ1-5 TRBD1 many TRBV29-1 CSVAMSDRSNQPQHF TGCAGCGTTGCCATGTCGGACAGGAGTAATCAGCCCCAGCATTTT
TRBJ1-2 . few TRBV25-1 CASSGSDRPYGYTF TGTGCCAGCAGTGGATCAGACAGACCCTATGGCTACACCTTC
TRBJ2-5 . many TRBV6-2/TRBV6-3 CASGLGSVQETQYF TGTGCCAGCGGCTTGGGGAGCGTGCAAGAGACCCAGTACTTC
TRBJ1-1 . . TRBV6-2/TRBV6-3 CASSYGRRSGNTEAFF TGTGCCAGCAGTTACGGTAGAAGGTCGGGTAACACTGAAGCTTTCTTT
TRBJ2-7 . . TRBV19 CASSDNPDRSSYEQYF TGTGCCAGTAGTGACAACCCAGACAGGAGCTCCTACGAGCAGTACTTC
TRBJ1-2 . few TRBV14 CASSLTELYGYTF TGTGCCAGCAGCCTGACAGAGCTCTATGGCTACACCTTC
TRBJ2-2 . . TRBV4-1 CASSQEGKGNTGELFF TGCGCCAGCAGCCAAGAAGGGAAAGGGAACACCGGGGAGCTGTTTTTT
TRBJ2-2 TRBD1 many TRBV3-1 CASSQDMTGAGELFF TGTGCCAGCAGCCAAGATATGACAGGGGCCGGGGAGCTGTTTTTT
TRBJ2-2 TRBD1 few TRBV20-1 CSAASLRDRNTGELFF TGCAGTGCCGCGTCGCTTCGGGACAGGAACACCGGGGAGCTGTTTTTT
TRBJ2-7 TRBD2 many TRBV28 CASRANSGRAEQYF TGTGCCAGCAGGGCAAATAGCGGGAGGGCCGAGCAGTACTTC
TRBJ2-6 TRBD1 . TRBV28 CASSLDRENSGANVLTF TGTGCCAGCAGTTTGGACAGGGAGAATTCTGGGGCCAACGTCCTGACTTTC
TRBJ2-1 . . TRBV7-9 CASSPSVYNEQFF TGTGCCAGCAGTCCTAGCGTATACAATGAGCAGTTCTTC
TRBJ1-4 . . TRBV15 CATSGQGIEKLFF TGTGCCACCAGCGGGCAGGGAATAGAAAAACTGTTTTTT
TRBJ1-6 . . TRBV20-1 CSAREGGGNSPLHF TGCAGTGCTAGAGAGGGTGGAGGGAATTCACCCCTCCACTTT
TRBJ2-4 . . TRBV18 CASSPGESAKNIQYF TGTGCCAGCTCACCAGGGGAGTCAGCCAAAAACATTCAGTACTTC
TRBJ1-5 . . TRBV4-3 CASSQDRGTLYSNQPQHF TGCGCCAGCAGCCAAGATCGCGGGACACTCTATAGCAATCAGCCCCAGCATTTT
TRBJ2-7 TRBD2 many TRBV7-2 CASTLAVIYEQYF TGTGCCAGCACCCTAGCGGTAATCTACGAGCAGTACTTC
TRBJ1-1 . . TRBV12-3/TRBV12-4 CASSIRAEAGGAFF TGTGCCAGCAGTATCCGGGCGGAGGCTGGCGGAGCTTTCTTT
TRBJ1-1 . many TRBV18 CASSAGKNTEAFF TGTGCCAGCTCGGCAGGGAAGAACACTGAAGCTTTCTTT
TRBJ2-2 TRBD2 . TRBV30 CAWSSGLAGVLAGELFF TGTGCCTGGAGTTCCGGACTAGCGGGAGTTCTCGCCGGGGAGCTGTTTTTT
TRBJ2-7 . many TRBV18 CASSPGRIYEQYF TGTGCCAGCTCACCGGGGCGGATCTACGAGCAGTACTTC
TRBJ2-7 TRBD1 many TRBV28 CASSQNPRRGFIHEQYF TGTGCCAGCAGCCAAAACCCCCGCAGGGGGTTTATCCACGAGCAGTACTTC
TRBJ2-2 . once TRBV20-1 CSARDLPANTGELFF TGCAGTGCTAGAGATCTCCCCGCGAACACCGGGGAGCTGTTTTTT
TRBJ2-7 TRBD2 few TRBV20-1 CSARDPVSGTSYEQYF TGCAGTGCTAGAGACCCCGTGAGCGGGACCTCCTACGAGCAGTACTTC
TRBJ2-7 TRBD2 . TRBV14 CASSPYRTSGVSYEQYF TGTGCCAGCAGCCCTTATAGGACTAGCGGGGTCTCCTACGAGCAGTACTTC
TRBJ2-7 . . TRBV12-3/TRBV12-4 CASSEQGEQYF TGTGCCAGCAGCGAACAGGGCGAGCAGTACTTC
TRBJ1-1 . . TRBV6-1 CASSRPINTEAFF TGTGCCAGCTCGAGGCCAATCAACACTGAAGCTTTCTTT
TRBJ1-6 TRBD1 many TRBV7-2 CASSFRQGYSPLHF TGTGCCAGCAGCTTCCGACAGGGCTATTCACCCCTCCACTTT
TRBJ2-2 . . TRBV5-4 CASSPPRPNTGELFF TGTGCCAGCAGCCCGCCGCGACCGAACACCGGGGAGCTGTTTTTT
TRBJ1-1 . many TRBV6-2/TRBV6-3 CASKKTGNTEAFF TGTGCCAGCAAAAAGACAGGGAACACTGAAGCTTTCTTT
TRBJ1-2 . . TRBV27 CASSFKSGYGYTF TGTGCCAGCAGTTTCAAGTCAGGTTATGGCTACACCTTC
TRBJ2-4 TRBD2 many TRBV28 CASSRTSGVVKNIQYF TGTGCCAGCAGTCGGACTAGCGGGGTCGTCAAAAACATTCAGTACTTC
TRBJ2-3 . . TRBV28 CASSLWGDTQYF TGTGCCAGCAGTTTATGGGGAGATACGCAGTATTTT
TRBJ2-7 TRBD2 few TRBV5-1 CASSLREGSEQYF TGCGCCAGCAGCTTGCGGGAGGGAAGCGAGCAGTACTTC
TRBJ2-5 . many TRBV28 CASSFGFGETQYF TGTGCCAGCAGTTTCGGGTTCGGGGAGACCCAGTACTTC
TRBJ1-2 . many TRBV12-3/TRBV12-4 CASSFGGPAKHGYTF TGTGCCAGCAGTTTCGGGGGGCCGGCCAAACATGGCTACACCTTC
TRBJ1-2 TRBD1 many TRBV20-1 CSATTGGLTYGYTF TGCAGTGCTACGACAGGGGGCCTTACCTATGGCTACACCTTC
TRBJ2-7 TRBD2 few TRBV28 CASSSGTRSYEQYF TGTGCCAGCAGTTCGGGGACTAGAAGTTACGAGCAGTACTTC